This section outlines one T cell receptor beta chain sequence together with its context. Its antigen remains unidentified. TCRdb reprocessed the 5' RACE reads, keeping one entry per CDR3 protein, no DNA. Recorded for this sample: 500,000 to 700,000 distinct CDR3 sequences. The data belong to a study of T cells expressing NK-cell markers. The study, taken as a whole, reports: For about six donors, the dominant NKG2C+ clonotypes made up roughly 1.0-7.0% of their CD8+ T cells.

The CDR3 runs to 15 residues. Germline V gene data show CDR1 as MDHEN and CDR2 as SYDVKM. The sample taken for sequencing was blood T cells: a sorted CD56 or NKG2C T cell subset, CD4+ or CD8+ T cells, or bulk PBMC T cells (not recorded which). The source of this sequence is a young man in good health. V is TRBV28 and J is TRBJ2-1; the TCRdb D gene call, TRBD2, has no DNA to confirm it. The chain's CDR3 is CASSTRTSAGNEQFF.